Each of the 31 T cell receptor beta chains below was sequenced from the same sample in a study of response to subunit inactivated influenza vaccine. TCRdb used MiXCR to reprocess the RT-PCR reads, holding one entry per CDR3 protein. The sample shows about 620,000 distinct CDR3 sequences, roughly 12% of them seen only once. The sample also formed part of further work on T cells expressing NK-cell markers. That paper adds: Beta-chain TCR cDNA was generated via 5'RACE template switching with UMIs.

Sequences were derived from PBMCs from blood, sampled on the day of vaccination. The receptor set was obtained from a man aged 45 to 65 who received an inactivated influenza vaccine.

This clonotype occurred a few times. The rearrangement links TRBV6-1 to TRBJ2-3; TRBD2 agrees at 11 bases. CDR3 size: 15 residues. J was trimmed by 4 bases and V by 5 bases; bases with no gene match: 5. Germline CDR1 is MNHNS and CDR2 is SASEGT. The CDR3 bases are TGTGCCAGCAGTCTCACTAGCGGGAGCGCAGATACGCAGTATTTT. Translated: CASSLTSGSADTQYF.

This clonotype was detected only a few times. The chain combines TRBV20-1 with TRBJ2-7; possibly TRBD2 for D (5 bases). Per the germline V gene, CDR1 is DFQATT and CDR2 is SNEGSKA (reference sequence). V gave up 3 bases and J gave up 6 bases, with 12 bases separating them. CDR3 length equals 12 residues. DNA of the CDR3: TGCAGTGCTAGTCGGGATCCGGGCGAGCAGTACTTC. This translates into CSASRDPGEQYF.

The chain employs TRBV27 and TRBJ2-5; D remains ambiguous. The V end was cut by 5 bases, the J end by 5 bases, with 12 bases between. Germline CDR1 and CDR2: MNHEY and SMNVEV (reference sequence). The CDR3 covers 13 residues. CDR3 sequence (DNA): TGTGCCAGCAGTCCTGGGATGAAGGAGACCCAGTACTTC. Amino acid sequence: CASSPGMKETQYF.

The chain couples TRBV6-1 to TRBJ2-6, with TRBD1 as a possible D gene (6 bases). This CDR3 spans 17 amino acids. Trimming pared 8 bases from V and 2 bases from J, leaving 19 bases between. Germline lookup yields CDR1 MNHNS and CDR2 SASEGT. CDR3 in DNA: TGTGCCAGCGCTTTACAGGGTACCTTTCCTGGGGCCAACGTCCTGACTTTC. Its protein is CASALQGTFPGANVLTF.

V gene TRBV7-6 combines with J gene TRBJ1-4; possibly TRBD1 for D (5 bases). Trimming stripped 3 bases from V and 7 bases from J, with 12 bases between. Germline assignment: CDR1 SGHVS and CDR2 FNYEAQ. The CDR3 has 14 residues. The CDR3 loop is CASSLAQGVEKLFF. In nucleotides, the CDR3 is TGTGCCAGCAGCTTGGCGCAGGGAGTTGAAAAACTGTTTTTT. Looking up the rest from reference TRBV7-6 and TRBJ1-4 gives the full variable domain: GAGVSQSPRYKVTKRGQDVALRCDPISGHVSLYWYRQALGQGPEFLTYFNYEAQQDKSGLPNDRFSAERPEGSISTLTIQRTEQRDSAMYRCASSLAQGVEKLFFGSGTQLSVL.

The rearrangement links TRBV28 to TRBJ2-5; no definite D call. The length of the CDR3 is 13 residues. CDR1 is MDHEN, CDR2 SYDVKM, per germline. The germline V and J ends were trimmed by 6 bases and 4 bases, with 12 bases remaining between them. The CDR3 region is CASSVSQVETQYF. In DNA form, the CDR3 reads TGTGCCAGCAGCGTAAGTCAAGTAGAGACCCAGTACTTC.

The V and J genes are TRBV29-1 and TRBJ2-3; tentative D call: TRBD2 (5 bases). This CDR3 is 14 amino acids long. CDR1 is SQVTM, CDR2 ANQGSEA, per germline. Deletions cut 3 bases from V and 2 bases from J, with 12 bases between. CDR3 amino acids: CSVDFRGNTDTQYF. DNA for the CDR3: TGCAGCGTTGATTTCAGAGGGAACACAGATACGCAGTATTTT.

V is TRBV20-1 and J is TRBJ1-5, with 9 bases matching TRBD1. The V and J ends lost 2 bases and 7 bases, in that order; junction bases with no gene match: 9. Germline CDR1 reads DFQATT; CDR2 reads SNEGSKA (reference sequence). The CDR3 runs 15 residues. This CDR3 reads CSARYKDRGWQPQHF. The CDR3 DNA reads TGCAGTGCTAGATATAAGGACAGGGGTTGGCAGCCCCAGCATTTT.

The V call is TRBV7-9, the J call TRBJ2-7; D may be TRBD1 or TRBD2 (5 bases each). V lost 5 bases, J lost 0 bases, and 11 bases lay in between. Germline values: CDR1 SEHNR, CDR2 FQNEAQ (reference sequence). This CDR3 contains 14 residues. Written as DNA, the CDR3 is TGTGCCAGCAGCCTCGGGGCACTCTCCTACGAGCAGTACTTC. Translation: CASSLGALSYEQYF. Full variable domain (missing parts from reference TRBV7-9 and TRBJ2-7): DTGVSQNPRHKITKRGQNVTFRCDPISEHNRLYWYRQTLGQGPEFLTYFQNEAQLEKSRLLSDRFSAERPKGSFSTLEIQRTEQGDSAMYLCASSLGALSYEQYFGPGTRLTVT.

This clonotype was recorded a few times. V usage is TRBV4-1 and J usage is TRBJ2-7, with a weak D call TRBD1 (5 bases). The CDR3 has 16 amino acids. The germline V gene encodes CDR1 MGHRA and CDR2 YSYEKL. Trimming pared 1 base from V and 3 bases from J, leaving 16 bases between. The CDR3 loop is CASSQVWGDGFYEQYF. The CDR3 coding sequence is TGCGCCAGCAGCCAAGTATGGGGCGACGGATTCTACGAGCAGTACTTC.

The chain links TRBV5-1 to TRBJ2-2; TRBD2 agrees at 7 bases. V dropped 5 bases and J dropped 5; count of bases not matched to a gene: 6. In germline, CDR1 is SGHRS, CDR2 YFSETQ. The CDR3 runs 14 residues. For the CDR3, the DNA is TGCGCCAGCAGAACAGCTAGCGGTACCGGGGAGCTGTTTTTT. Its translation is CASRTASGTGELFF.

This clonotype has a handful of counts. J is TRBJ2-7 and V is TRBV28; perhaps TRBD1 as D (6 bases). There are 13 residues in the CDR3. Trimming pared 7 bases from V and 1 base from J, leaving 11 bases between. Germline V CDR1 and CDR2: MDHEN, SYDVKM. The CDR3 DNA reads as TGTGCCAGCATAAATACAGGGTCCTACGAGCAGTACTTC. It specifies CASINTGSYEQYF.

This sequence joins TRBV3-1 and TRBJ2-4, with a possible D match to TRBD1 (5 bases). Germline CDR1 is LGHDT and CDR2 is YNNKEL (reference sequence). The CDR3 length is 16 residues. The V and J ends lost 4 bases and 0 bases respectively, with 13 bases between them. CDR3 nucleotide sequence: TGTGCCAGCAGCCCAGACAGTAGTCTAGCCAAAAACATTCAGTACTTC. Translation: CASSPDSSLAKNIQYF.

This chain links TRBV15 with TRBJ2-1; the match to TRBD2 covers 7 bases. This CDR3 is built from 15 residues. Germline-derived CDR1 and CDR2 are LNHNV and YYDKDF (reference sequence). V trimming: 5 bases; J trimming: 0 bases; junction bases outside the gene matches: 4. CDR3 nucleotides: TGTGCCACCAGCCGGGGGGACCGCTCCTACAATGAGCAGTTCTTC. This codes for CATSRGDRSYNEQFF.

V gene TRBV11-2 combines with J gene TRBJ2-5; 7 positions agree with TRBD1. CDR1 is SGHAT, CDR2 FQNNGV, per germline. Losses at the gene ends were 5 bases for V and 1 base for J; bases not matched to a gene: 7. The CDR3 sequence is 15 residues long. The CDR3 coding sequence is TGTGCCAGCAGCGACAGGGTCAGTCCCCAAGAGACCCAGTACTTC. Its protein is CASSDRVSPQETQYF.

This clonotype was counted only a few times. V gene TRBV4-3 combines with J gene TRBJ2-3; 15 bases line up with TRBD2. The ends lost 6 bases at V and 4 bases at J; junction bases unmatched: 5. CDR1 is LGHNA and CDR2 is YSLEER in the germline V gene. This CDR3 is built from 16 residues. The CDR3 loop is CASSRTSGRVSDTQYF. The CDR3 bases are TGCGCCAGCAGTCGGACTAGCGGGAGGGTATCAGATACGCAGTATTTT.

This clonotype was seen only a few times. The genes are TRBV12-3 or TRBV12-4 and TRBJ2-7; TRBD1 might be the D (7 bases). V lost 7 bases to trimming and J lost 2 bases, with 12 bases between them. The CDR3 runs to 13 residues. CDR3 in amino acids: CASNGGGAYEQYF. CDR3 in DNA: TGTGCCAGCAACGGAGGGGGCGCCTACGAGCAGTACTTC.

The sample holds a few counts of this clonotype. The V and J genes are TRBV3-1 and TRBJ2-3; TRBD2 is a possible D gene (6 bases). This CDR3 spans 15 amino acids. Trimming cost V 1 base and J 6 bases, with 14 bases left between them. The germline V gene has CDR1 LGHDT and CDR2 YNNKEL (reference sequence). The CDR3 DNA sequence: TGTGCCAGCAGCCAAGGGACCCTACGGGGGGATACGCAGTATTTT. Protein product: CASSQGTLRGDTQYF.

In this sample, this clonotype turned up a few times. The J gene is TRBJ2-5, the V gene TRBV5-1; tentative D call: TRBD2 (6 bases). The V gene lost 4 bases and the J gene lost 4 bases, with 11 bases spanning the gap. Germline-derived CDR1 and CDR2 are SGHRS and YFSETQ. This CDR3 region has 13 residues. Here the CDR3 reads CASSAGHLETQYF. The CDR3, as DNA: TGCGCCAGCAGCGCGGGGCACCTAGAGACCCAGTACTTC.

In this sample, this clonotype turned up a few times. CDR3 amino acids: CASSRNGGSYNEQFF. In nucleotides, the CDR3 is TGTGCCAGCAGCCGAAATGGGGGCTCCTACAATGAGCAGTTCTTC. The rearrangement links TRBV11-3 to TRBJ2-1; D possibly matches TRBD1 or TRBD2 (5 bases each). Between the trimmed V and J ends, which lost 5 bases and 0 bases, there was a span of 11 bases. Germline lookup yields CDR1 SGHNT and CDR2 YENEEA. The CDR3 consists of 15 residues.

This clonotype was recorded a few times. The CDR3, as DNA: TGTGCCAGCAGTTTACGCGGGGACGGGCGAAATCAGCCCCAGCATTTT. Residues: CASSLRGDGRNQPQHF. The chain joins TRBV27 to TRBJ1-5, with a weak D call TRBD1 (5 bases). Germline V gene data show CDR1 as MNHEY and CDR2 as SMNVEV (reference sequence). V lost 2 bases and J 4 bases, leaving 15 bases between the germline ends. This CDR3 has 16 residues.

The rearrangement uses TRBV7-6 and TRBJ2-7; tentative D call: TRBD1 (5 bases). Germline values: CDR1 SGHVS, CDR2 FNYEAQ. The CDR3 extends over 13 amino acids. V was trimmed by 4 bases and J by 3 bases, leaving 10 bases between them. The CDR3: CASSSWTSYEQYF. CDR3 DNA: TGTGCCAGCAGCTCATGGACAAGCTACGAGCAGTACTTC.

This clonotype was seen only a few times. This CDR3 is CASSLVTGKPQHF. CDR3 DNA sequence: TGTGCCAGCAGCTTAGTAACAGGGAAGCCCCAGCATTTT. The rearrangement joins TRBV11-2 to TRBJ1-5, with D perhaps matching TRBD1 (6 bases). The CDR3 has 13 residues. Trimming removed 1 base at V and 8 bases at J, with 9 bases between. Per the germline V gene, CDR1 is SGHAT and CDR2 is FQNNGV.

CDR3 DNA: TGTGCCAGCAGCGCAACAGGGGGGGTCGGGGAGCTGTTTTTT. Translating gives CASSATGGVGELFF. The J gene is TRBJ2-2, the V gene TRBV9; perhaps TRBD1 as D (8 bases). The germline V and J ends were trimmed by 3 bases and 7 bases, with 13 bases remaining between them. CDR1 SGDLS and CDR2 YYNGEE come from the germline V gene. The CDR3 spans 14 residues.

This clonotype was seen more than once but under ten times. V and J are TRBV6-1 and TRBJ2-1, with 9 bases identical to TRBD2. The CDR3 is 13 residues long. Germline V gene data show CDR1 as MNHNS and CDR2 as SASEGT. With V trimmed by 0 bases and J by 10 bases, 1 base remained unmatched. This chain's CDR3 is CASSEASGREQFF. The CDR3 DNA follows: TGTGCCAGCAGTGAAGCGAGCGGGAGGGAGCAGTTCTTC.

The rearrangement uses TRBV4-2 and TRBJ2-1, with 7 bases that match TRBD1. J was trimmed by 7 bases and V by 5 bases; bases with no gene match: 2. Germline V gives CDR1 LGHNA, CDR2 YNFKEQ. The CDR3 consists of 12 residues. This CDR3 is CASSVRGNEQFF. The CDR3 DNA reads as TGTGCCAGCAGCGTCAGGGGGAATGAGCAGTTCTTC.

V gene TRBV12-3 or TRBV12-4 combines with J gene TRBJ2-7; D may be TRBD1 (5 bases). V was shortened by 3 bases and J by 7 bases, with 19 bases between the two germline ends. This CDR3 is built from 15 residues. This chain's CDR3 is CASSFAMSGSVEQYF. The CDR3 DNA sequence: TGTGCCAGCAGTTTTGCAATGTCAGGGTCCGTGGAGCAGTACTTC.

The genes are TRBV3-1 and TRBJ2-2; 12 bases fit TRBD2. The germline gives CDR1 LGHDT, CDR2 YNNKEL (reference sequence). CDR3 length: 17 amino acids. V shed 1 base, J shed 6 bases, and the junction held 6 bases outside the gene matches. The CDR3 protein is CASSQGLAGGPSGELFF. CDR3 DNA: TGTGCCAGCAGCCAAGGGCTAGCGGGAGGGCCGTCCGGGGAGCTGTTTTTT.

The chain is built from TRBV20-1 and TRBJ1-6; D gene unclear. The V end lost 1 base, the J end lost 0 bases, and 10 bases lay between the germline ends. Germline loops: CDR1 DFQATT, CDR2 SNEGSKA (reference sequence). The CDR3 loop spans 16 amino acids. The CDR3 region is CSARGEGASYNSPLHF. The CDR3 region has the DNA TGCAGTGCTAGAGGGGAAGGCGCCTCCTATAATTCACCCCTCCACTTT.

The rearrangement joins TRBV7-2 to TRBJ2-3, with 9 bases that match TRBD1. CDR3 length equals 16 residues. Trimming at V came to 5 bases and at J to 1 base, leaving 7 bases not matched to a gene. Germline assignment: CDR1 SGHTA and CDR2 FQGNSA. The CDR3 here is CASSPTGGAGTDTQYF. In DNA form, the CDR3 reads TGTGCCAGCAGCCCAACAGGGGGCGCGGGCACAGATACGCAGTATTTT.

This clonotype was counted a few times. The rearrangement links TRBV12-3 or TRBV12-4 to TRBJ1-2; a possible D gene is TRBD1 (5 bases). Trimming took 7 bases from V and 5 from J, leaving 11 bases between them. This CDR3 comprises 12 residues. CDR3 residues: CASTLAGYGYTF. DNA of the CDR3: TGTGCCAGCACATTAGCAGGGTATGGCTACACCTTC.